This entry describes one TCR beta chain. This entry is derived from a study of blood T cell repertoires in COVID-19. In the study overall: Acute and convalescent COVID-19 samples came from the United States, Italy and Spain. T cells, B-cell-depleted T cells, or PBMCs supplied cDNA or gDNA.

Germline CDR1 reads ENHRY; CDR2 reads SYGVKD. V dropped 10 bases and J dropped 2 bases, with 9 bases sitting between them. CDR3 size: 13 residues. In the source study's methods: Nucleated cell number was recorded as an estimate derived from reference gene primer amplification. Here immunoSEQ multiplex PCR was the method, and the copy in TCRdb shows in-frame clones only, minus some. V, J and clone size derive from that table, while D and trimming were established from the DNA sequence. The table shows about 280,000 clones, with approximately 91% occurring only once. The receptor was derived from a man younger than 35 with active or convalescent COVID-19. This chain links TRBV10-3 with TRBJ2-6, with D uncertain. Sequencing was carried out using peripheral blood. The CDR3 sequence: CASLGAGANVLTF. The CDR3 bases are TGTGCCAGCCTAGGAGCTGGGGCCAACGTCCTGACTTTC.